The present T cell receptor beta chain was sequenced within a study of blood T cell repertoires in COVID-19. Which cohort a participant joined came from the clinical history participants gave. Trimming cost V 8 bases and J 1 base, with 11 bases left between them. Germline loops: CDR1 MDHEN, CDR2 SYDVKM. The CDR3 length is 13 residues. As originally analysed: Nucleated cell number was recorded as an estimate derived from reference gene primer amplification. Produced via immunoSEQ multiplex PCR; TCRdb's table is partial and in-frame only. V and J calls and clone size follow that table, whereas D and trimming were derived from the DNA. The table shows approximately 170,000 clones, with roughly 80% occurring only once.

The clonotype originates from a woman aged 45 to 65 who had recovered from COVID-19. The V gene is TRBV28, the J gene TRBJ1-1; D might be TRBD1 (6 bases). Sample: PBMCs or T cells enriched from blood (not recorded which). CDR3: CASGDMPNTEAFF. The CDR3 DNA sequence: TGTGCCAGCGGGGACATGCCGAACACTGAAGCTTTCTTT.